This entry lists 20 T cell receptor beta chains sequenced from one sample in a study of blood T cell repertoires in COVID-19. TCRdb's table, derived via immunoSEQ multiplex PCR, lists solely in-frame clones and lacks some. The repertoire holds roughly 190,000 clones, with approximately 90% as singletons. The sequenced sample consisted of peripheral blood. Every receptor here comes from a human donor in a cohort sampled during active COVID-19.

This clone was seen a single time. CDR3 sequence (DNA): TGTGCCAGCAGCCAAACAGGGGGAGGAGAGACCCAGTACTTC. It specifies CASSQTGGGETQYF. This chain connects TRBV5-6 to TRBJ2-5; 8 bases match TRBD1. V was pared by 4 bases and J by 4 bases, with 6 bases of the junction left unmatched. Germline lookup yields CDR1 SGHDT and CDR2 YYEEEE. The CDR3 is 14 amino acids.

The chain links TRBV21-1 to TRBJ1-2. TRBV21-1 is a listed pseudogene. CDR3 length: 14 residues. DNA for the CDR3: TGTGCCAGCAGCCTTCGACGGGTACCCTATGGCTACACCTTC. Translating gives CASSLRRVPYGYTF.

V is TRBV27 and J is TRBJ2-3; D is ambiguous. The CDR3 consists of 15 residues. Germline CDR1 reads MNHEY; CDR2 reads SMNVEV (reference sequence). Trimming shortened V by 2 bases and J by 0 bases, and 9 bases separated the two germline ends. The CDR3 sequence: CASSLQWSSTDTQYF. CDR3 nucleotide sequence: TGTGCCAGCAGTTTACAATGGAGTAGCACAGATACGCAGTATTTT.

This chain connects TRBV6-5 to TRBJ2-1, with TRBD2 as a possible D gene (7 bases). V lost 5 bases, J lost 7 bases, and 15 bases lay in between. CDR1 and CDR2 from the germline V gene are MNHEY and SVGAGI. The CDR3 spans 14 residues. CDR3 nucleotides: TGTGCCAGCAGTAGGGGGGGGGCCAGGAATGAGCAGTTCTTC. Its protein product is CASSRGGARNEQFF.

V usage is TRBV12-5 and J usage is TRBJ2-1; tentative D call: TRBD2 (5 bases). The V end was cut by 4 bases, the J end by 10 bases, with 11 bases between. The CDR3 is made up of 12 amino acids. Germline V gene data show CDR1 as LGHNT and CDR2 as FRNRAP. The CDR3 sequence: CASGSPPSEQFF. DNA of the CDR3: TGTGCTAGTGGTTCCCCGCCTAGCGAGCAGTTCTTC. The variable domain in full, completed from reference TRBV12-5 and TRBJ2-1, reads DARVTQTPRHKVTEMGQEVTMRCQPILGHNTVFWYRQTMMQGLELLAYFRNRAPLDDSGMPKDRFSAEMPDATLATLKIQPSEPRDSAVYFCASGSPPSEQFFGPGTRLTVL.

The chain has TRBV9 and TRBJ2-6, with a tentative D call TRBD2 (5 bases). The CDR3 runs to 15 residues. Trimming left V 3 bases short and J 4 bases short, with 11 bases between. The germline V gene encodes CDR1 SGDLS and CDR2 YYNGEE. CDR3 amino acids: CASSARVTGANVLTF. CDR3 bases: TGTGCCAGCAGCGCGAGGGTAACCGGGGCCAACGTCCTGACTTTC.

J is TRBJ2-3 and V is TRBV11-2, with 15 bases lining up with TRBD2. The CDR3 runs 17 residues. J lost 3 bases, V lost 5 bases, and 6 bases had no gene match. The germline V gene has CDR1 SGHAT and CDR2 FQNNGV. The CDR3 sequence: CASSKTGLAGGTDTQYF. The DNA for the CDR3 is TGTGCCAGCAGCAAAACGGGACTAGCGGGGGGAACAGATACGCAGTATTTT.

The rearrangement joins TRBV19 to TRBJ2-6; 7 bases line up with TRBD2. The V and J ends lost 11 bases and 1 base, in that order; junction bases with no gene match: 23. CDR3 length equals 20 residues. Germline CDR1 is LNHDA and CDR2 is SQIVND (reference sequence). This chain's CDR3 is CAAPRRPVGGGLSGANVLTF. The CDR3 bases are TGTGCCGCACCTCGTAGGCCCGTGGGGGGAGGGTTGTCTGGGGCCAACGTCCTGACTTTC.

The chain couples TRBV4-3 to TRBJ1-6; D gene ambiguous. Deletions cut 0 bases from V and 6 bases from J, with 9 bases between. The germline V gene encodes CDR1 LGHNA and CDR2 YSLEER. CDR3 size: 15 residues. In nucleotides, the CDR3 is TGCGCCAGCAGCCAAGAGCACACCATTAATTCACCCCTCCACTTT. This codes for CASSQEHTINSPLHF.

The gene calls are TRBV18 and TRBJ1-2; a weak D match, TRBD1 (6 bases). The V and J ends lost 3 bases and 2 bases respectively, with 10 bases between them. Germline loops: CDR1 KGHSH, CDR2 LQKENI. The CDR3 is 14 residues long. For the CDR3, the DNA is TGTGCCAGCTCACCTTACCAGGGGAACTATGGCTACACCTTC. Amino acids: CASSPYQGNYGYTF.

V usage is TRBV18 and J usage is TRBJ1-5; TRBD1 matches 10 bases. With V trimmed by 0 bases and J by 5 bases, 1 base remained unmatched. The CDR3 consists of 15 residues. CDR1 is KGHSH, CDR2 LQKENI, per germline. The CDR3 coding sequence is TGTGCCAGCTCACCACCGGGACAGGGGTATCAGCCCCAGCATTTT. Translated: CASSPPGQGYQPQHF.

The chain uses TRBV27 and TRBJ2-7; 8 positions agree with TRBD2. V lost 4 bases, J lost 0 bases, and 5 bases stayed unmatched. The CDR3 consists of 15 residues. Germline V gene sequence: CDR1 MNHEY, CDR2 SMNVEV (reference sequence). CDR3 in amino acids: CASSWVAGSSYEQYF. CDR3 coding DNA: TGTGCCAGCAGTTGGGTAGCGGGGAGCTCCTACGAGCAGTACTTC.

The chain carries TRBV3-1 (or the pseudogene TRBV3-2) and TRBJ1-3; D remains ambiguous. The V gene lost 1 base and the J gene lost 0 bases, with 7 bases spanning the gap. The CDR3 is made up of 15 amino acids. Looked up from germline, CDR1 is LGHDT and CDR2 is YNNKEL (reference sequence). The CDR3 DNA follows: TGTGCCAGCAGCCAAGGGCCCTTCTCTGGAAACACCATATATTTT. Translation: CASSQGPFSGNTIYF.

This clone was observed once. This chain links TRBV29-1 with TRBJ1-1; D gene uncertain. The germline V and J ends were trimmed by 4 bases and 5 bases, with 11 bases remaining between them. The CDR3 has 12 residues. Per the germline V gene, CDR1 is SQVTM and CDR2 is ANQGSEA. The CDR3 nucleotides are TGCAGCGTTGCACACGGAGGTACTGAAGCTTTCTTT. It is translated as CSVAHGGTEAFF.

The V and J genes are TRBV27 and TRBJ2-3, with 7 bases aligning to TRBD1. Losses at the gene ends were 6 bases for V and 2 bases for J; bases not matched to a gene: 2. Germline values: CDR1 MNHEY, CDR2 SMNVEV (reference sequence). The CDR3 has 13 residues. The CDR3 DNA reads as TGTGCCAGCAGCAGGGGGTTCACAGATACGCAGTATTTT. It encodes CASSRGFTDTQYF.

J is TRBJ1-1 and V is TRBV7-9; TRBD1 aligns across 8 bases. The ends lost 1 base at V and 5 bases at J; junction bases unmatched: 6. Germline loops: CDR1 SEHNR, CDR2 FQNEAQ (reference sequence). The CDR3 length is 15 residues. CDR3 coding DNA: TGTGCCAGCAGCTTAGTGGCAGGGGGCATTACTGAAGCTTTCTTT. As protein: CASSLVAGGITEAFF.

The CDR3 DNA reads TGTGCCAGTAGTATCTCAGGGACTGGTTACAATGAGCAGTTCTTC. This encodes CASSISGTGYNEQFF. The chain is built from TRBV19 and TRBJ2-1, with a possible D match to TRBD2 (6 bases). CDR3 length: 15 amino acids. V lost 3 bases, J lost 4 bases, and 13 bases lay in between. CDR1 is LNHDA, CDR2 SQIVND, per germline (reference sequence).

The chain carries TRBV4-1 and TRBJ1-2, with 8 positions matching TRBD1. V was clipped by 1 base and J by 5 bases; unmatched bases: 3. CDR1 MGHRA and CDR2 YSYEKL come from the germline V gene. The CDR3 consists of 14 residues. In nucleotides, the CDR3 is TGCGCCAGCAGCCAAGTTCGACAGGGGTATGGCTACACCTTC. Protein sequence: CASSQVRQGYGYTF.

The chain couples TRBV5-5 to TRBJ1-5, with a possible D match to TRBD1 (5 bases). Trimming removed 0 bases from V and 6 bases from J, with 13 bases in between. The CDR3 consists of 15 residues. The germline V gene encodes CDR1 SGHKS and CDR2 YYEKEE (reference sequence). The CDR3 DNA follows: TGTGCCAGCAGCTTGGTAGGGGCCGCGTTTCAGCCCCAGCATTTT. Its protein product is CASSLVGAAFQPQHF. Filled out from reference TRBV5-5 and TRBJ1-5, the complete variable domain reads DAGVTQSPTHLIKTRGQQVTLRCSPISGHKSVSWYQQVLGQGPQFIFQYYEKEERGRGNFPDRFSARQFPNYSSELNVNALLLGDSALYLCASSLVGAAFQPQHFGDGTRLSIL.

The V gene is TRBV25-1, the J gene TRBJ1-2, with D maybe TRBD1 (6 bases). The CDR3 loop spans 15 amino acids. Trimming left V 1 base short and J 4 bases short, with 13 bases between. Germline V gives CDR1 MGHDK, CDR2 SYGVNS. CDR3 nucleotide sequence: TGTGCCAGCAGTGAATCCGCTACCAGGGGCTATGGCTACACCTTC. It codes for CASSESATRGYGYTF.